The 29 T cell receptor beta chains presented below share a single source sample, sequenced in a study of T cell responses to AZD1222 COVID-19 vaccine. Assay used: immunoSEQ multiplex PCR; TCRdb lists only in-frame clones, some missing. The data hold more than 140,000 clones, with around 89% observed a single time. Sequences were derived from peripheral blood, sampled on day 0 of MenACWY control vaccination. Receptors were obtained from an adult in good health.

This rearrangement joins TRBV18 to TRBJ1-1, with TRBD1 matching over 9 bases. CDR3 length: 15 residues. Trimming at V came to 4 bases and at J to 5 bases, leaving 8 bases not matched to a gene. Per the germline V gene, CDR1 is KGHSH and CDR2 is LQKENI. The CDR3, as DNA: TGTGCCAGCTCACGGGGACAGGGATCGGGGACTGAAGCTTTCTTT. This sequence encodes CASSRGQGSGTEAFF.

This sequence joins TRBV18 and TRBJ2-6; D may correspond to TRBD1 or TRBD2 (6 bases each). The CDR3 covers 16 residues. Germline V gene data show CDR1 as KGHSH and CDR2 as LQKENI. V lost 3 bases and J 4 bases, leaving 13 bases between the germline ends. The CDR3 nucleotides are TGTGCCAGCTCACCTTTGGGGGGCTCCGGGGCCAACGTCCTGACTTTC. As protein: CASSPLGGSGANVLTF.

The gene calls are TRBV9 and TRBJ2-1, with 8 bases identical to TRBD2. Per the germline V gene, CDR1 is SGDLS and CDR2 is YYNGEE. The CDR3 runs to 15 residues. Trimming took 4 bases from V and 0 from J; bases not matched to a gene: 3. CDR3 bases: TGTGCCAGCAGCACCAGCGGGAGCTCCTACAATGAGCAGTTCTTC. Translation gives CASSTSGSSYNEQFF.

This rearrangement joins TRBV11-3 to TRBJ2-7; unclear D gene. V lost 1 base and J 7 bases, leaving 11 bases between the germline ends. Germline loops: CDR1 SGHNT, CDR2 YENEEA. The CDR3 length is 13 residues. The CDR3: CASSLGLGREQYF. The DNA of the CDR3 is TGTGCCAGCAGCTTAGGACTGGGAAGAGAGCAGTACTTC.

This rearrangement joins TRBV27 to TRBJ2-2, with unresolved D. In germline, CDR1 is MNHEY, CDR2 SMNVEV (reference sequence). The CDR3 extends over 15 amino acids. V dropped 1 base and J dropped 6 bases, with 12 bases sitting between them. The CDR3 bases are TGTGCCAGCAGTTTATTAGGACCCTCCCCCGGGGAGCTGTTTTTT. It specifies CASSLLGPSPGELFF.

This clone has a handful of counts. The chain couples TRBV7-2 to TRBJ2-1; the D gene could be TRBD1 or TRBD2 (5 bases each). The CDR3 loop spans 12 amino acids. Germline CDR1 and CDR2: SGHTA and FQGNSA. The V gene lost 6 bases and the J gene lost 5 bases, with 8 bases spanning the gap. CDR3 DNA: TGTGCCAGCAGGGGACGAGACAATGAGCAGTTCTTC. The encoded protein is CASRGRDNEQFF.

The chain uses TRBV28 and TRBJ2-1; possibly TRBD2 for D (5 bases). The germline V gene has CDR1 MDHEN and CDR2 SYDVKM. CDR3 length: 15 residues. V lost 6 bases and J 0 bases, leaving 12 bases between the germline ends. The CDR3 spells CASRQDFSSYNEQFF. In DNA form, the CDR3 reads TGTGCCAGCAGGCAGGACTTCAGCTCCTACAATGAGCAGTTCTTC. The full variable domain, with the rest looked up from reference TRBV28 and TRBJ2-1, is DVKVTQSSRYLVKRTGEKVFLECVQDMDHENMFWYRQDPGLGLRLIYFSYDVKMKEKGDIPEGYSVSREKKERFSLILESASTNQTSMYLCASRQDFSSYNEQFFGPGTRLTVL.

Only one count was recorded for this clone. The V gene is TRBV5-8, the J gene TRBJ2-1; 7 bases are shared with TRBD2. The V gene end was trimmed by 0 bases and the J gene end by 2 bases; junction bases not matched to a gene: 2. Germline-derived CDR1 and CDR2 are SGHTS and YDEGEE. The CDR3 is 15 residues long. CDR3: CASSLGLAAYNEQFF. CDR3 DNA sequence: TGTGCCAGCAGCTTGGGGCTAGCGGCCTACAATGAGCAGTTCTTC.

The chain employs TRBV7-3 and TRBJ2-6, with D tentatively TRBD1 (7 bases). CDR1 and CDR2 from the germline V gene are SGHTA and FQGTGA. V shed 2 bases and J shed 8 bases, with 10 bases lying between them. This CDR3 spans 14 amino acids. CDR3 loop: CASSLSGGTNVLTF. The CDR3 nucleotides read TGTGCCAGCAGCTTATCAGGGGGGACCAACGTCCTGACTTTC. The variable domain in full, with the rest retrieved from reference TRBV7-3 and TRBJ2-6, is GAGVSQTPSNKVTEKGKYVELRCDPISGHTALYWYRQSLGQGPEFLIYFQGTGAADDSGLPNDRFFAVRPEGSVSTLKIQRTERGDSAVYLCASSLSGGTNVLTFGAGSRLTVL.

The chain couples TRBV7-2 to TRBJ1-6; D gene uncertain. CDR3 size: 15 residues. V was trimmed by 2 bases and J by 4 bases, leaving 9 bases between them. Germline loops: CDR1 SGHTA, CDR2 FQGNSA. Here the CDR3 reads CASSLILGYNSPLHF. The CDR3 DNA follows: TGTGCCAGCAGCTTAATTTTAGGGTATAATTCACCCCTCCACTTT.

This chain connects TRBV5-6 to TRBJ1-1, with D possibly TRBD1 on 6 matching bases. There are 16 residues in the CDR3. V was clipped by 0 bases and J by 8 bases, with 20 bases between them. CDR1 SGHDT and CDR2 YYEEEE come from the germline V gene. CDR3 in amino acids: CASSLEQGLFSLEAFF. The CDR3 coding sequence is TGTGCCAGCAGCTTGGAACAGGGTCTTTTCTCTCTGGAAGCTTTCTTT.

This chain connects TRBV11-3 to TRBJ2-1; no clear D gene. The CDR3 length is 11 residues. Germline loops: CDR1 SGHNT, CDR2 YENEEA. V was clipped by 5 bases and J by 10 bases, with 9 bases between them. The CDR3 loop is CASSAGPEQFF. CDR3 sequence (DNA): TGTGCCAGCAGCGCCGGTCCGGAGCAGTTCTTC.

This clone has just a few counts. V gene TRBV19 combines with J gene TRBJ1-1; D gene unclear. The CDR3 extends over 12 amino acids. Looked up from germline, CDR1 is LNHDA and CDR2 is SQIVND (reference sequence). V was shortened by 6 bases and J by 4 bases, with 9 bases between the two germline ends. The chain's CDR3 is CASRRTVTEAFF. The DNA of the CDR3 is TGTGCCAGTAGACGAACTGTCACTGAAGCTTTCTTT.

This chain joins TRBV12-3 or TRBV12-4 and TRBJ1-3; the D is unclear. The CDR3 totals 13 residues. Trimming took 1 base from V and 2 from J, leaving 3 bases between them. DNA for the CDR3: TGTGCCAGCAGTTTAGGGCCTGGAAACACCATATATTTT. Translating it yields CASSLGPGNTIYF.

This CDR3 reads CASSFVSYNEQFF. The DNA for the CDR3 is TGTGCCAGCAGTTTTGTATCCTACAATGAGCAGTTCTTC. The rearrangement joins TRBV12-3 or TRBV12-4 to TRBJ2-1; D is uncertain. V was pared by 3 bases and J by 1 base, with 4 bases between. The CDR3 runs to 13 residues.

The chain links TRBV28 to TRBJ1-5; a weak D match, TRBD1 (5 bases). Per the germline V gene, CDR1 is MDHEN and CDR2 is SYDVKM. This CDR3 spans 15 amino acids. Between the trimmed V and J ends, which lost 5 bases and 1 base, there was a span of 12 bases. This chain's CDR3 is CASSNTGLSNQPQHF. CDR3 nucleotides: TGTGCCAGCAGTAACACAGGTCTGAGCAATCAGCCCCAGCATTTT.

The rearrangement joins TRBV6-6 to TRBJ1-1; 9 positions match TRBD1. From germline, CDR1 is MNHNY and CDR2 SVGAGI (reference sequence). CDR3 length: 14 amino acids. Trimming took 2 bases from V and 4 from J; bases not matched to a gene: 2. The CDR3 is CASSYGDRATEAFF. In DNA, the CDR3 is TGTGCCAGCAGTTACGGGGACAGGGCCACTGAAGCTTTCTTT.

V gene TRBV18 combines with J gene TRBJ2-1; D perhaps matches TRBD2 (5 bases). Germline loops: CDR1 KGHSH, CDR2 LQKENI. The ends were cut back, 2 bases at V and 9 bases at J, with 11 bases in the middle. The CDR3 is 13 residues long. For the CDR3, the DNA is TGTGCCAGCTCACCAAATGAGGGCGGTGAGCAGTTCTTC. This encodes CASSPNEGGEQFF.

The chain joins TRBV5-5 to TRBJ1-4, with D unclear. This CDR3 contains 13 residues. The V end was cut by 0 bases, the J end by 16 bases, with 16 bases between. Per germline, CDR1 SGHKS and CDR2 YYEKEE (reference sequence). Written as DNA, the CDR3 is TGTGCCAGCAGCTTGGCCTCAGGCGGCAGGTGGTTTTTT. Its protein is CASSLASGGRWFF.

Here the CDR3 reads CASSIPDQPQHF. The CDR3 coding sequence is TGTGCCAGTAGTATCCCTGATCAGCCCCAGCATTTT. J is TRBJ1-5 and V is TRBV19, with D unclear. The CDR3 length is 12 residues. The V gene lost 3 bases and the J gene lost 5 bases, with 5 bases spanning the gap. Germline CDR1 and CDR2: LNHDA and SQIVND (reference sequence). Filled out from reference TRBV19 and TRBJ1-5, the complete variable domain reads DGGITQSPKYLFRKEGQNVTLSCEQNLNHDAMYWYRQDPGQGLRLIYYSQIVNDFQKGDIAEGYSVSREKKESFPLTVTSAQKNPTAFYLCASSIPDQPQHFGDGTRLSIL.

This chain uses TRBV11-3 with TRBJ2-3; D gene ambiguous. This CDR3 has 13 amino acids. Germline V gene lookup returns CDR1 SGHNT and CDR2 YENEEA. V was pared by 2 bases and J by 0 bases, with 3 bases between. The CDR3 sequence: CASSLFSTDTQYF. The CDR3 nucleotides read TGTGCCAGCAGCTTATTTAGCACAGATACGCAGTATTTT. Based on the CDR3 plus reference TRBV11-3 and TRBJ2-3, the full variable domain is EAGVVQSPRYKIIEKKQPVAFWCNPISGHNTLYWYLQNLGQGPELLIRYENEEAVDDSQLPKDRFSAERLKGVDSTLKIQPAELGDSAVYLCASSLFSTDTQYFGPGTRLTVL.

The V gene is TRBV27, the J gene TRBJ1-1; TRBD1 is a possible D gene (6 bases). Trimming took off 4 bases at V and 10 bases at J, with 13 bases between the two ends. The CDR3 has 12 amino acids. The V gene's germline CDR1 is MNHEY and CDR2 SMNVEV (reference sequence). CDR3 amino acids: CASSSGGLGAFF. In DNA, the CDR3 is TGTGCCAGCAGTTCGGGGGGCCTTGGAGCTTTCTTT.

The rearrangement uses TRBV19 and TRBJ1-5; D uncertain. The V and J ends lost 1 base and 7 bases respectively, with 11 bases between them. The germline V gene encodes CDR1 LNHDA and CDR2 SQIVND (reference sequence). The CDR3 extends over 14 amino acids. CDR3 protein: CASSIVGYGQPQHF. In nucleotides, the CDR3 is TGTGCCAGTAGTATAGTAGGGTACGGACAGCCCCAGCATTTT.

This clone was counted a few times. The gene calls are TRBV19 and TRBJ2-3, with 8 bases identical to TRBD2. The length of the CDR3 is 15 residues. The V and J ends lost 6 bases and 7 bases, in that order; junction bases with no gene match: 12. Per the germline V gene, CDR1 is LNHDA and CDR2 is SQIVND (reference sequence). The CDR3: CASSPSSGGSHTQYF. DNA of the CDR3: TGTGCCAGTAGCCCCTCCAGCGGGGGCTCGCATACGCAGTATTTT.

The V gene is TRBV19, the J gene TRBJ1-2; weak D call: TRBD1 (5 bases). Per the germline V gene, CDR1 is LNHDA and CDR2 is SQIVND (reference sequence). The CDR3 loop spans 13 amino acids. V dropped 3 bases and J dropped 2 bases, with 7 bases sitting between them. The CDR3 sequence is CASSIRVNYGYTF. CDR3 sequence (DNA): TGTGCCAGTAGTATCAGGGTCAACTATGGCTACACCTTC.

The chain uses TRBV29-1 and TRBJ2-5, with TRBD1 matching 10 bases. The V and J ends lost 4 bases and 4 bases, in that order; junction bases with no gene match: 18. Germline lookup yields CDR1 SQVTM and CDR2 ANQGSEA. The length of the CDR3 is 18 residues. The CDR3 bases are TGCAGCGTTGTCTACTTGGGACAGGGGTATCCCGGGGGAGAGACCCAGTACTTC. This codes for CSVVYLGQGYPGGETQYF.

There are a few counts of this clone. V gene TRBV2 combines with J gene TRBJ1-6; a weak D match, TRBD1 (6 bases). The CDR3 is made up of 15 amino acids. V was cut by 5 bases and J by 10 bases, with 18 bases left in between. CDR1 SNHLY and CDR2 FYNNEI come from the germline V gene. The CDR3 loop reads CASSPEQGRESPLHF. CDR3 nucleotides: TGTGCCAGCAGTCCCGAGCAGGGGAGAGAATCACCCCTCCACTTT.

This chain connects TRBV5-1 to TRBJ2-1; tentatively, D is TRBD2 (6 bases). V was pared by 0 bases and J by 8 bases, with 9 bases between. The CDR3 runs 13 residues. Germline values: CDR1 SGHRS, CDR2 YFSETQ. For the CDR3, the DNA is TGCGCCAGCAGCTTGGGACTAGTAGATGAGCAGTTCTTC. It is translated as CASSLGLVDEQFF.

The CDR3 sequence: CASSIQQKETQYF. In nucleotides, the CDR3 is TGCGCCAGCAGCATACAGCAAAAGGAGACCCAGTACTTC. V usage is TRBV5-1 and J usage is TRBJ2-5, with D unclear. CDR1 and CDR2 from the germline V gene are SGHRS and YFSETQ. CDR3 length: 13 amino acids. Trimming took off 4 bases at V and 5 bases at J, with 12 bases between the two ends.